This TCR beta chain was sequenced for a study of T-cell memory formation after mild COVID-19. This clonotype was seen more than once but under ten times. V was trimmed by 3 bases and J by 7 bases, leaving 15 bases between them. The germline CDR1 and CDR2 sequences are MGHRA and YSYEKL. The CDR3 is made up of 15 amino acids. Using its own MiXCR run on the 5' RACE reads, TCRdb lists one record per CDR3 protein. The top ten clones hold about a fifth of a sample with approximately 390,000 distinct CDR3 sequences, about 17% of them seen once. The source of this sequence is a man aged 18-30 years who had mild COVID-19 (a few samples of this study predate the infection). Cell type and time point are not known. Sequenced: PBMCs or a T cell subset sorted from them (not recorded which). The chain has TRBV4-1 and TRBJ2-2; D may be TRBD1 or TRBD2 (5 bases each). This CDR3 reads CASSHQLLGDGELFF. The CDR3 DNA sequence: TGCGCCAGCAGCCATCAACTTTTGGGGGACGGGGAGCTGTTTTTT.